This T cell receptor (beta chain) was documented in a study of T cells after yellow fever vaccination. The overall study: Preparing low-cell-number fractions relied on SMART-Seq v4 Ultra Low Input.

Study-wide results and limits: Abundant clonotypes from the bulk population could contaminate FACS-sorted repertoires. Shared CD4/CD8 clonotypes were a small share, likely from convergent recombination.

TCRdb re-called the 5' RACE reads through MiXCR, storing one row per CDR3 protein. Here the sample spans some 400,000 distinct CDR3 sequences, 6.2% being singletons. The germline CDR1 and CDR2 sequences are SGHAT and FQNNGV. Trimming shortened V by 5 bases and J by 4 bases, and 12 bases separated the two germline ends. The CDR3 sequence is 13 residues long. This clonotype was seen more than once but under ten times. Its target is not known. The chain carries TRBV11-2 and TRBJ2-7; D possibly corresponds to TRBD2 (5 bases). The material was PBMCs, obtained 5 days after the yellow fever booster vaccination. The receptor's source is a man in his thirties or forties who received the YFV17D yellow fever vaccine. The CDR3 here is CASSPPPGYEQYF. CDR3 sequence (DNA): TGTGCCAGCAGCCCTCCTCCGGGGTACGAGCAGTACTTC.